This TCR beta chain emerged from a study of T cell repertoires in ileal Crohn's disease. Notes on this clone: Its antigen is not known.

The V and J ends lost 8 bases and 9 bases, in that order; junction bases with no gene match: 11. The CDR3 sequence is 14 residues long. From germline, CDR1 is MGHDK and CDR2 SYGVNS. Study-level points and caveats: Every patient over 26.8% clonality showed endoscopic recurrence.

Here immunoSEQ multiplex PCR was the method, and the copy in TCRdb shows in-frame clones only, minus some. The sample shows 5,500 to 7,500 clones, 65% to 90% of them seen only once. The sequenced material came from ileal tissue. The sequence was collected from an adult with Crohn's disease. V is TRBV25-1 and J is TRBJ2-1; 9 bases line up with TRBD1. CDR3 DNA sequence: TGTGCCAGCGGAACAGGGGGCCCCTTGGGTGAGCAGTTCTTC. Residues: CASGTGGPLGEQFF.